The 24 T cell receptor beta chains given below trace back to one sample, sequenced in a study of T cells in women clearing cervical HPV infection. The assay was immunoSEQ multiplex PCR, and TCRdb's table has in-frame clones only and misses some. Found here are over 45,000 clones; the top ten clones hold about 0.94%. Input material: blood buffy coat. The source of these receptors is a woman aged 18 to 75 with a cervical HPV16 infection that either progressed to CIN3+ or cleared (not recorded which).

As concerns this clone: The read terminates 3 residues ahead of where the CDR3 ends, so the germline J gene completes it. This rearrangement joins TRBV18 to TRBJ2-3; the match to TRBD1 covers 9 bases. From germline, CDR1 is KGHSH and CDR2 LQKENI. V lost 6 bases and J lost 1; bases outside the gene matches: 5. The CDR3 sequence is 15 residues long. CDR3 region: CASSLGQGRTDTQYF. CDR3 bases read: TGTGCCAGCTCTCTAGGACAGGGGCGCACAGATACG.

Worth noting for this clone: The CDR3 extends 3 residues past the end of the read, so its final part is completed from the germline J gene. The chain has TRBV20-1 and TRBJ2-7; TRBD1 matches at 8 bases. The J segment lost 3 bases and the V segment lost 3 bases, leaving 10 bases of the junction unmatched. This CDR3 contains 15 residues. Per the germline V gene, CDR1 is DFQATT and CDR2 is SNEGSKA (reference sequence). CDR3 DNA, as far as it was read: TGCAGTGCTAGGAGTCAATCGGGGACAGGCTACGAG. Its translation: CSARSQSGTGYE. The complete CDR3 protein is CSARSQSGTGYEQYF.

Of note for this clone: The CDR3 is cut off 3 residues early in the read; its end comes from the germline J gene. The genes are TRBV13 and TRBJ2-3, with TRBD2 matching 7 bases. CDR3 length equals 17 residues. V lost 4 bases and J lost 0; bases outside the gene matches: 10. Germline V lookup: CDR1 PRHDT, CDR2 FYEKMQ (reference sequence). CDR3 DNA, as far as it was read: TGTGCCAGCAGCTCCCGAGGGACTACGCTCAGCACAGATACG. Amino acids: CASSSRGTTLSTDT. The whole CDR3 protein is CASSSRGTTLSTDTQYF. Together with reference TRBV13 and TRBJ2-3, the CDR3 gives the full variable domain: AAGVIQSPRHLIKEKRETATLKCYPIPRHDTVYWYQQGPGQDPQFLISFYEKMQSDKGSIPDRFSAQQFSDYHSELNMSSLELGDSALYFCASSSRGTTLSTDTQYFGPGTRLTVL.

To note about this clone: The read falls 3 residues short of the CDR3 end, and the missing part is taken from the germline J gene. The gene calls are TRBV12-3 or TRBV12-4 and TRBJ2-1, with TRBD2 matching over 7 bases. V lost 3 bases to trimming and J lost 5 bases; unmatched junction nucleotides: 4. The CDR3 runs 14 residues. CDR3 protein: CASSLWEGNNEQFF. The covered CDR3 bases are TGTGCCAGCAGTTTGTGGGAGGGGAACAATGAG.

Details on this clone: The missing CDR3 end, 3 residues past where the read stops, is filled in from the germline J gene. This sequence joins TRBV16 and TRBJ1-1, with 12 nucleotides matching TRBD1. The CDR3 runs 18 residues. CDR1 and CDR2 from the germline V gene are KGHSY and FQNENV. With 6 bases clipped from V and 1 base from J, the junction kept 12 bases outside the gene matches. CDR3 residues: CASSKIVGTGGENTEAFF. The DNA read from the CDR3 is TGTGCCAGCAGTAAAATAGTAGGGACAGGGGGCGAGAACACTGAA.

Partial CDR3 DNA: TGTGCCAGCAGTGAAGGGGGCAGGGGGCCCGCCGGACTGAACACTGAA. Its translation is CASSEGGRGPAGLNTE. Given in full, the CDR3 is CASSEGGRGPAGLNTEAFF. The chain couples TRBV6-1 to TRBJ1-1; 8 nucleotides align to TRBD1. The read ends 3 residues before the CDR3 terminus; that terminus is restored from the germline J gene. With 1 base clipped from V and 0 bases from J, the junction kept 13 bases outside the gene matches. This CDR3 region has 19 residues. The germline V gene has CDR1 MNHNS and CDR2 SASEGT.

As to this clone: The missing CDR3 end, 3 residues past where the read stops, is filled in from the germline J gene. The gene calls are TRBV29-1 and TRBJ2-1, with 11 bases fitting TRBD2. CDR1 is SQVTM, CDR2 ANQGSEA, per germline. The V segment lost 3 bases and the J segment 6 bases; nucleotides outside the gene matches: 7. The CDR3 is 15 residues long. The covered CDR3 bases are TGCAGCGTTGACCCCGGGACTAGCGGTCGCAATGAG. It codes for CSVDPGTSGRNE. The full-length CDR3 reads as CSVDPGTSGRNEQFF.

This chain's CDR3 is CASSLAAHTDTQYF. CDR3 DNA (partial): TGCGCCAGCAGCTTGGCCGCACACACAGATACG. The rearrangement links TRBV5-1 to TRBJ2-3; D not resolved. The read terminates 3 residues before the CDR3 end, so the remaining end is supplied by the germline J gene. The germline CDR1 and CDR2 sequences are SGHRS and YFSETQ. With 0 bases removed from V and 2 bases from J, the gap between germline ends came to 7 bases. This CDR3 is 14 amino acids long.

The sequenced part of the CDR3 DNA is TGCGCCAGCAGCTTGGAGGACGAG. It encodes CASSLEDE. The CDR3 in its entirety is CASSLEDEQYF. The V and J genes are TRBV5-1 and TRBJ2-7; D call uncertain. The read is 3 residues too short to cover the CDR3 end, so that end is filled in from the germline J gene. V gave up 0 bases and J gave up 5 bases, with 3 bases separating them. This CDR3 is 11 amino acids long. Per the germline V gene, CDR1 is SGHRS and CDR2 is YFSETQ.

On this clone: The sequenced fragment ends 3 residues before the CDR3 boundary, so the rest is inferred from the germline J gene. V gene TRBV18 combines with J gene TRBJ1-2; maybe TRBD1 (5 bases). Germline V lookup: CDR1 KGHSH, CDR2 LQKENI. The CDR3 extends over 16 amino acids. The CDR3 protein is CASSPIGLAGGSDYTF. CDR3 DNA, as far as it was read: TGTGCCAGCTCACCGATAGGACTAGCGGGGGGTAGCGAC.

This CDR3 is CATLAGGLVETQYF. Incomplete CDR3 DNA: TGTGCCACCTTAGCGGGGGGGCTAGTTGAGACC. The chain is built from TRBV5-4 and TRBJ2-5, with 11 bases lining up with TRBD2. The read stops 3 residues short of the end of the CDR3; the missing end is completed from the germline J gene. Per germline, CDR1 SGHNT and CDR2 YYREEE (reference sequence). CDR3 length: 14 amino acids. V lost 9 bases and J lost 5; bases outside the gene matches: 9.

Worth noting for this clone: The read finishes 3 residues shy of the CDR3 end, and the germline J gene is used to complete it. The gene calls are TRBV7-6 and TRBJ2-7, with D maybe TRBD1 (5 bases). The CDR3 sequence is 15 residues long. The V end was cut by 0 bases, the J end by 5 bases, with 14 bases between. CDR1 is SGHVS, CDR2 FNYEAQ, per germline. The CDR3 spells CASSLAAIGVDEQYF. The DNA read from the CDR3 is TGTGCCAGCAGCTTAGCGGCGATAGGGGTCGACGAG.

In the case of this clone: The CDR3 goes on 3 residues after the read ends, and that part is filled in from the germline J gene. This sequence joins TRBV29-1 and TRBJ1-1; D remains unclear. Germline-derived CDR1 and CDR2 are SQVTM and ANQGSEA. V lost 2 bases and J lost 0, with 7 bases in between. The CDR3 extends over 13 amino acids. CDR3 sequence reads: CSVELALNTEAFF. The sequenced CDR3 bases are TGCAGCGTTGAATTGGCACTGAACACTGAA.

Comments on this clone: Read sequence stops 3 residues before the CDR3 end, and the germline J gene provides the missing end. The chain recombines TRBV7-3 with TRBJ2-1; 8 nucleotides line up with TRBD2. Germline CDR1 SGHTA, CDR2 FQGTGA. Trimming removed 5 bases from V and 5 bases from J; junction bases left unmatched: 11. The length of the CDR3 is 16 residues. CDR3 bases read: TGTGCCAGCAGCCCTGGGGGGACTAGTAGGAACAATGAG. Protein: CASSPGGTSRNNE. The complete CDR3 sequence is CASSPGGTSRNNEQFF.

Remarks on this clone: The read is 3 residues too short to cover the CDR3 end, so that end is filled in from the germline J gene. The genes are TRBV20-1 and TRBJ2-2; D gene ambiguous. Germline CDR1 and CDR2: DFQATT and SNEGSKA (reference sequence). Trimming pared 3 bases from V and 6 bases from J, leaving 11 bases between. The CDR3 runs 13 residues. The sequenced part of the CDR3 DNA is TGCAGTGCTAGTTATGACATAGCCGGGGAG. It is translated as CSASYDIAGE. In full, the CDR3 reads CSASYDIAGELFF.

Remarks on this clone: The read ends 3 residues shy of where the CDR3 ends; the end is completed using the germline J gene. The chain combines TRBV10-3 with TRBJ2-7; D uncertain. CDR3 length: 13 amino acids. Germline CDR1 ENHRY, CDR2 SYGVKD. The V end lost 7 bases, the J end lost 0 bases, and 10 bases lay between the germline ends. The DNA read from the CDR3 is TGTGCCATCAAAGGAACAGACTCCTACGAG. Residues: CAIKGTDSYE. The entire CDR3 protein reads CAIKGTDSYEQYF.

Notes on this clone: The observed sequence ends 3 residues before the CDR3 terminus, with the missing tail filled in from the germline J gene. The rearrangement uses TRBV5-4 and TRBJ1-2; D might be TRBD1 (5 bases). The CDR3 totals 12 residues. Germline V gene sequence: CDR1 SGHNT, CDR2 YYREEE (reference sequence). Partial CDR3 DNA: TGTGCCAGCAGCTTACCAGGGAGAGGC. Its translation: CASSLPGRG. The CDR3, in full, reads CASSLPGRGYTF.

Of note for this clone: The read is 3 residues too short to cover the CDR3 end, so that end is filled in from the germline J gene. The V gene is TRBV11-2, the J gene TRBJ1-2; D may be TRBD1 (5 bases). The V end lost 0 bases, the J end lost 0 bases, and 8 bases lay between the germline ends. Germline-derived CDR1 and CDR2 are SGHAT and FQNNGV. The CDR3 length is 15 residues. The chain's CDR3 is CASSLEAQANYGYTF. Incomplete CDR3 DNA: TGTGCCAGCAGCTTAGAGGCACAGGCTAACTATGGC.

On this clone: The CDR3 goes on 3 residues after the read ends, and that part is filled in from the germline J gene. The V gene is TRBV4-1, the J gene TRBJ1-6; D unclear. In germline, CDR1 is MGHRA, CDR2 YSYEKL. V lost 0 bases to trimming and J lost 10 bases, with 13 bases between them. There are 15 residues in the CDR3. CDR3 sequence: CASSQDPTSGSPLHF. Partial CDR3 DNA: TGCGCCAGCAGCCAAGATCCGACAAGTGGATCACCC.

Points on this clone: Read sequence stops 3 residues before the CDR3 end, and the germline J gene provides the missing end. V is TRBV12-3 or TRBV12-4 and J is TRBJ2-7; 8 bases are a match to TRBD1. This CDR3 region has 15 residues. Germline trimming cut 5 bases from V and 2 bases from J; bases unmatched to any gene: 8. CDR3 sequence reads: CASSLGTGYTYEQYF. CDR3 DNA, as far as it was read: TGTGCCAGCAGTCTCGGGACAGGTTATACCTACGAG.

Comments on this clone: The read ends 3 residues before the CDR3 terminus; that terminus is restored from the germline J gene. The chain links TRBV11-2 to TRBJ2-7; weak D call: TRBD1 (5 bases). Germline V gene sequence: CDR1 SGHAT, CDR2 FQNNGV. V gave up 5 bases and J gave up 0 bases, with 11 bases separating them. The CDR3 spans 14 residues. The CDR3 bases that were read are TGTGCCAGCAGCCCACGGACAACCTCCTACGAG. This sequence encodes CASSPRTTSYE. The whole CDR3 sequence reads CASSPRTTSYEQYF. The entire variable domain, with the rest obtained from reference TRBV11-2 and TRBJ2-7, is as follows: EAGVAQSPRYKIIEKRQSVAFWCNPISGHATLYWYQQILGQGPKLLIQFQNNGVVDDSQLPKDRFSAERLKGVDSTLKIQPAKLEDSAVYLCASSPRTTSYEQYFGPGTRLTVT.

Notes on this clone: The read falls 3 residues short of the CDR3 end, and the missing part is taken from the germline J gene. The gene calls are TRBV7-3 and TRBJ1-5, with a tentative D call TRBD1 (6 bases). This CDR3 contains 15 residues. The germline gives CDR1 SGHTA, CDR2 FQGTGA. Trimming removed 2 bases from V and 1 base from J, with 9 bases in between. CDR3 DNA (partial): TGTGCCAGCAGCTTATCAGGGGTGAGCAATCAGCCC. Translated: CASSLSGVSNQP. The full CDR3 reads CASSLSGVSNQPQHF. The full variable domain, in which reference TRBV7-3 and TRBJ1-5 provide the parts outside the CDR3, is GAGVSQTPSNKVTEKGKYVELRCDPISGHTALYWYRQSLGQGPEFLIYFQGTGAADDSGLPNDRFFAVRPEGSVSTLKIQRTERGDSAVYLCASSLSGVSNQPQHFGDGTRLSIL.

A remark on this clone: The missing CDR3 end, 3 residues past where the read stops, is filled in from the germline J gene. This chain connects TRBV5-1 to TRBJ1-2, with D unclear. With 2 bases removed from V and 4 bases from J, the gap between germline ends came to 9 bases. CDR3 length equals 13 residues. Germline CDR1 and CDR2: SGHRS and YFSETQ. Here the CDR3 reads CASSFGGPYGYTF. The DNA read from the CDR3 is TGCGCCAGCAGCTTTGGCGGCCCCTATGGC.

With respect to this clone: The sequence runs out 3 residues before the end of the CDR3; the remainder is reconstructed from the germline J gene. The V gene is TRBV6-1, the J gene TRBJ1-5; 10 nucleotides line up with TRBD1. After removal of 0 bases from V and 3 bases from J, the junction contained 8 bases not matched to a gene. The CDR3 length is 18 residues. CDR1 MNHNS and CDR2 SASEGT come from the germline V gene. CDR3 amino acids: CASSEATTGGSLNQPQHF. CDR3 bases read: TGTGCCAGCAGTGAAGCGACGACAGGGGGCAGTCTCAATCAGCCC.